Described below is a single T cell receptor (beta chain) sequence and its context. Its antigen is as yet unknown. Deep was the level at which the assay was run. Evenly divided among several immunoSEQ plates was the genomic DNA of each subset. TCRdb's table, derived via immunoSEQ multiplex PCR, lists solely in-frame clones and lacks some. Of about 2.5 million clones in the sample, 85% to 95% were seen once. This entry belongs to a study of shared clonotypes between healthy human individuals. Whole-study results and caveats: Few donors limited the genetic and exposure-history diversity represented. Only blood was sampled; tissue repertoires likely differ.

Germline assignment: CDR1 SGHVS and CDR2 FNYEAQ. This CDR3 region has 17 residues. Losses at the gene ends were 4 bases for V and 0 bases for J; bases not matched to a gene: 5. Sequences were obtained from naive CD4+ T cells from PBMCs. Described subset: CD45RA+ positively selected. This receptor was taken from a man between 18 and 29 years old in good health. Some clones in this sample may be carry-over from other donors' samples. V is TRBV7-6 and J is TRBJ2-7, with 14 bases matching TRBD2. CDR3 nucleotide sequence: TGTGCCAGCAGCTCAGGACTAGCGGGAGGTTTCTCCTACGAGCAGTACTTC. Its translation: CASSSGLAGGFSYEQYF.